The 11 T cell receptor beta chains in this list originate from one sample, sequenced in a study of CD8 T cells in ankylosing spondylitis (dated by TCRdb to about 2017). The method was 5' RACE. Sequencing used an Illumina HiSeq 2500. TCRdb's own reprocessing of the public reads used fastp at Q25 and MiXCR and kept productive beta chains. Each entry merges the rows of one CDR3 protein and shows their most common DNA and genes. The sample has some 200,000 distinct CDR3 sequences on record, about 26% of them singletons. About 6.9% of the sample is taken by the ten largest. Sequenced sample: blood, either unsorted or a sorted T cell fraction (not recorded which). The receptors stem from a male donor with ankylosing spondylitis or in good health (not recorded which).

This clonotype has only a few counts. This chain connects TRBV29-1 to TRBJ1-1; D unresolved. Deletions cut 5 bases from V and 7 bases from J, with 8 bases between. The CDR3 runs 10 residues. Germline-derived CDR1 and CDR2 are SQVTM and ANQGSEA. The CDR3 DNA follows: TGCAGCGTTAATCACGTTGAAGCTTTCTTT. This sequence encodes CSVNHVEAFF.

This clonotype came up many times. CDR3 nucleotide sequence: TGCAGTGCTAGATGCCGGGACTGCAACACCGGGGAGCTGTTTTTT. Amino acid sequence: CSARCRDCNTGELFF. V gene TRBV20-1 combines with J gene TRBJ2-2, with D tentatively TRBD2 (6 bases). The germline V gene encodes CDR1 DFQATT and CDR2 SNEGSKA (reference sequence). This CDR3 is 15 amino acids long. The V end was cut by 2 bases, the J end by 2 bases, with 12 bases between.

Remarks on this clonotype: This may stem from a read error, because a much larger clone lies one nucleotide away. The chain uses TRBV20-1 and TRBJ2-3, with a possible D match to TRBD2 (5 bases). The germline CDR1 and CDR2 sequences are DFQATT and SNEGSKA (reference sequence). The CDR3 covers 14 residues. Trimming took off 1 base at V and 2 bases at J, with 10 bases between the two ends. CDR3 region: CSARVVGVTDTQYF. DNA for the CDR3: TGCAGTGCTAGAGTAGTGGGAGTCACAGATACGCAGTATTTT.

A few counts support this clonotype. The V call is TRBV20-1, the J call TRBJ2-3; tentative D call: TRBD2 (5 bases). The V end lost 7 bases, the J end lost 8 bases, and 16 bases lay between the germline ends. Germline V lookup: CDR1 DFQATT, CDR2 SNEGSKA (reference sequence). CDR3 length: 12 residues. The CDR3 sequence: CSVYRGGGTQYF. CDR3 bases: TGCAGTGTGTACAGAGGAGGCGGTACGCAGTATTTT.

This clonotype showed up many times. The chain combines TRBV7-9 with TRBJ1-2; possibly TRBD1 for D (6 bases). CDR3 length: 14 residues. V shed 1 base and J shed 4 bases, with 10 bases lying between them. CDR1 and CDR2 (germline): SEHNR, FQNEAQ (reference sequence). The CDR3 DNA sequence: TGTGCCAGCAGCTTAGGGACAGATTCCTATGGCTACACCTTC. Protein product: CASSLGTDSYGYTF.

This clonotype was seen at least ten times. The V and J genes are TRBV6-2 or TRBV6-3 and TRBJ1-6; D not certain. V lost 0 bases, J lost 10 bases, and 4 bases lay in between. This CDR3 spans 12 amino acids. The germline CDR1 and CDR2 sequences are MNHEY and SVGEGT. The CDR3 loop is CASSYSNSPLHF. CDR3 nucleotides: TGTGCCAGCAGTTACTCGAACTCACCCCTCCACTTT.

The V and J genes are TRBV5-1 and TRBJ1-4, with D possibly TRBD1 on 5 matching bases. CDR3 length equals 14 residues. The germline V and J ends were trimmed by 4 bases and 7 bases, with 14 bases remaining between them. Germline loops: CDR1 SGHRS, CDR2 YFSETQ. The CDR3 region has the DNA TGCGCCAGCAGCACTACCGGGACTGGTGAAAAACTGTTTTTT. Translating it yields CASSTTGTGEKLFF.

This clonotype was detected ten times or more. The V gene is TRBV5-1, the J gene TRBJ2-1; D assignment may be TRBD1 or TRBD2 (5 bases each). CDR1 is SGHRS, CDR2 YFSETQ, per germline. This CDR3 spans 14 amino acids. The V end lost 4 bases, the J end lost 3 bases, and 11 bases lay between the germline ends. The CDR3 loop is CASSPEGRYNEQFF. In nucleotides, the CDR3 is TGCGCCAGCAGCCCCGAGGGGCGCTACAATGAGCAGTTCTTC.

This clonotype was recorded only once. V gene TRBV19 combines with J gene TRBJ2-7, with TRBD2 identical over 8 bases. This CDR3 comprises 13 residues. CDR1 is LNHDA, CDR2 SQIVND, per germline (reference sequence). With V trimmed by 3 bases and J by 4 bases, 2 bases remained unmatched. CDR3 bases: TGTGCCAGTAGTATCACTAGCGGATACGAGCAGTACTTC. Amino acid sequence: CASSITSGYEQYF.

The table lists this clonotype with a few counts. The rearrangement uses TRBV2 and TRBJ1-5, with 7 nucleotides matching TRBD1. J lost 8 bases, V lost 7 bases, and 14 bases had no gene match. The CDR3 is 15 residues long. In germline, CDR1 is SNHLY, CDR2 FYNNEI. This CDR3 reads CASKSVDRAEKPQHF. The CDR3 bases are TGTGCCAGCAAGTCGGTAGACAGGGCGGAAAAGCCCCAGCATTTT.

The chain recombines TRBV29-1 with TRBJ1-4; 7 bases are shared with TRBD1. From germline, CDR1 is SQVTM and CDR2 ANQGSEA. V lost 6 bases and J lost 5; bases outside the gene matches: 9. CDR3 size: 14 residues. CDR3 DNA sequence: TGCAGCGTCCGGATCGGGACAGCGAATGAAAAACTGTTTTTT. It yields the protein CSVRIGTANEKLFF.